Sequencing of this T cell receptor beta chain was carried out in a study of Ad26.COV2.S vaccination and SARS-CoV-2 variants. CDR1 WNHNN and CDR2 SYGVQD come from the germline V gene (reference sequence). The trim removed 3 bases at V and 6 bases at J, leaving 7 bases unmatched. The CDR3 is 15 residues long. Treatment of the sample: about 20 received Ad26.COV2.S at low or high dose, single or two shots; 5 received placebo; per-sample allocation not given. Samples were taken on day 63 after the first vaccine or placebo injection. Libraries were prepared by immunoSEQ multiplex PCR; TCRdb keeps only in-frame clonotypes and omits some of them. The table has hundreds of thousands of clones, about 89% seen once; the top ten hold about 5%.

Sample: peripheral blood, taken in a trial of Ad26.COV2.S vaccine versus placebo. The chain uses TRBV10-1 and TRBJ2-2, with TRBD1 matching 7 bases. The receptor was derived from a person aged 18-60 years who received the Ad26.COV2.S COVID-19 vaccine or a placebo. As DNA, the CDR3 is TGCGCCAGCAGTGACCGACAGGGTTTCCCCGGGGAGCTGTTTTTT. This sequence encodes CASSDRQGFPGELFF.